These 28 T cell receptor beta chains share one sample of origin, sequenced in a study of T-cell memory formation after mild COVID-19. One entry per CDR3 protein results from TCRdb running MiXCR on the 5' RACE reads. The table includes a few hundred thousand distinct CDR3 sequences, roughly 15% detected once. Sequenced sample: PBMCs or a T cell subset sorted from them (not recorded which). The receptors come from a man younger than 35 who had mild COVID-19 (a few samples of this study predate the infection). Cell type and time point are not known.

The chain combines TRBV3-1 with TRBJ2-1, with D unresolved. Deletions cut 1 base from V and 10 bases from J, with 8 bases between. From germline, CDR1 is LGHDT and CDR2 YNNKEL (reference sequence). This CDR3 is built from 12 residues. CDR3 in amino acids: CASSQGEGEQFF. The CDR3 bases are TGTGCCAGCAGCCAAGGGGAAGGAGAGCAGTTCTTC.

The chain couples TRBV5-6 to TRBJ1-2; no definite D call. V was pared by 3 bases and J by 5 bases, with 8 bases between. The germline gives CDR1 SGHDT, CDR2 YYEEEE. The CDR3 is 12 residues long. CDR3 nucleotides: TGTGCCAGCAGCTCTCAGCCTTATGGCTACACCTTC. Translated: CASSSQPYGYTF.

This clonotype occurred a few times. The CDR3 DNA reads TGTGCCAGCAGCTGGGGAAGGGGTTGGGCCACTGAAGCTTTCTTT. Amino acids: CASSWGRGWATEAFF. The chain links TRBV13 to TRBJ1-1, with D possibly matching TRBD1 (5 bases). The CDR3 covers 15 residues. With 4 bases removed from V and 4 bases from J, the gap between germline ends came to 16 bases. Per the germline V gene, CDR1 is PRHDT and CDR2 is FYEKMQ (reference sequence). Full variable domain (outside the CDR3, taken from reference TRBV13 and TRBJ1-1): AAGVIQSPRHLIKEKRETATLKCYPIPRHDTVYWYQQGPGQDPQFLISFYEKMQSDKGSIPDRFSAQQFSDYHSELNMSSLELGDSALYFCASSWGRGWATEAFFGQGTRLTVV.

The chain combines TRBV11-2 with TRBJ2-1; 10 nucleotides agree with TRBD1. CDR3 length: 17 amino acids. Germline V gives CDR1 SGHAT, CDR2 FQNNGV. Losses at the gene ends were 5 bases for V and 10 bases for J; bases not matched to a gene: 17. The DNA for the CDR3 is TGTGCCAGCAGCCACCCCGACCGGGACAGGGGCCCACCGGAGCAGTTCTTC. This sequence encodes CASSHPDRDRGPPEQFF.

This clonotype has more than one count but fewer than ten. The chain carries TRBV7-9 and TRBJ1-5; D gene uncertain. This CDR3 has 13 amino acids. V was cut by 0 bases and J by 11 bases, with 11 bases left in between. Germline V gene sequence: CDR1 SEHNR, CDR2 FQNEAQ (reference sequence). CDR3 coding DNA: TGTGCCAGCAGCTTAGCGCTTTCTGGCACCCAGCATTTT. It codes for CASSLALSGTQHF.

The chain recombines TRBV6-5 with TRBJ1-2; D unclear. Germline-derived CDR1 and CDR2 are MNHEY and SVGAGI. The ends were cut back, 6 bases at V and 2 bases at J, with 10 bases in the middle. The CDR3 covers 13 residues. The CDR3, as DNA: TGTGCCAGCAGATCGGACTCAAACTATGGCTACACCTTC. Encoded protein: CASRSDSNYGYTF.

The rearrangement links TRBV7-2 to TRBJ1-6; D is unclear. V shed 4 bases and J shed 5 bases, with 9 bases lying between them. Germline assignment: CDR1 SGHTA and CDR2 FQGNSA. The CDR3 has 14 residues. CDR3 in DNA: TGTGCCAGCAGCTGGGGTACAAATAATTCACCCCTCCACTTT. Translation: CASSWGTNNSPLHF. The full variable domain, in which reference TRBV7-2 and TRBJ1-6 provide the parts outside the CDR3, is GAGVSQSPSNKVTEKGKDVELRCDPISGHTALYWYRQSLGQGLEFLIYFQGNSAPDKSGLPSDRFSAERTGGSVSTLTIQRTQQEDSAVYLCASSWGTNNSPLHFGNGTRLTVT.

This clonotype was observed many times. The chain has TRBV12-3 or TRBV12-4 and TRBJ2-7; D is undetermined. V shed 7 bases and J shed 9 bases, with 16 bases lying between them. This CDR3 has 12 residues. The DNA for the CDR3 is TGTGCCAGCACAAGCCCCTTCGGTGTGCAGTACTTC. This codes for CASTSPFGVQYF.

This clonotype was seen a few times. V and J are TRBV6-5 and TRBJ1-6, with a tentative D call TRBD1 (5 bases). This CDR3 is 14 amino acids long. Trimming took off 5 bases at V and 10 bases at J, with 15 bases between the two ends. Germline V gene sequence: CDR1 MNHEY, CDR2 SVGAGI. In DNA, the CDR3 is TGTGCCAGCAGTCAGGGAGCAGTTCGCTCACCCCTCCACTTT. It encodes CASSQGAVRSPLHF.

The chain links TRBV10-3 to TRBJ2-7; D might be TRBD1 (6 bases). CDR3 length: 14 residues. V lost 2 bases, J lost 0 bases, and 8 bases lay in between. The germline CDR1 and CDR2 sequences are ENHRY and SYGVKD. CDR3 in DNA: TGTGCCATCAGTGAGAGGGGGAGCTCCTACGAGCAGTACTTC. It is translated as CAISERGSSYEQYF.

The rearrangement links TRBV9 to TRBJ1-5; D remains ambiguous. The germline V and J ends were trimmed by 2 bases and 8 bases, with 11 bases remaining between them. CDR1 and CDR2 from the germline V gene are SGDLS and YYNGEE. The length of the CDR3 is 13 residues. The CDR3 loop reads CASSVDGREPQHF. For the CDR3, the DNA is TGTGCCAGCAGCGTTGACGGAAGGGAGCCCCAGCATTTT.

This chain links TRBV25-1 with TRBJ2-1; 9 bases match TRBD2. The CDR3 has 15 amino acids. CDR1 and CDR2 (germline): MGHDK, SYGVNS. V was clipped by 6 bases and J by 4 bases; unmatched bases: 7. The CDR3 DNA sequence: TGTGCCAGCAGAGAAGCGGGGGGTTGGTACAATGAGCAGTTCTTC. Translated: CASREAGGWYNEQFF. Variable domain in full (rest from reference TRBV25-1 and TRBJ2-1): EADIYQTPRYLVIGTGKKITLECSQTMGHDKMYWYQQDPGMELHLIHYSYGVNSTEKGDLSSESTVSRIRTEHFPLTLESARPSHTSQYLCASREAGGWYNEQFFGPGTRLTVL.

The rearrangement joins TRBV29-1 to TRBJ2-5; maybe TRBD1 (8 bases). Per germline, CDR1 SQVTM and CDR2 ANQGSEA. The CDR3 is made up of 14 amino acids. Deletions cut 6 bases from V and 5 bases from J, with 19 bases between. The CDR3 coding sequence is TGCAGCGTCGTACAGGGGGGGATGGGCGAGACCCAGTACTTC. Translated, it gives CSVVQGGMGETQYF.

The V and J genes are TRBV5-6 and TRBJ1-2; D gene unclear. Trimming left V 1 base short and J 7 bases short, with 8 bases between. The germline CDR1 and CDR2 sequences are SGHDT and YYEEEE. The CDR3 has 12 amino acids. The CDR3 DNA reads as TGTGCCAGCAGCTTGTCGCTTAGTGGCTACACCTTC. Protein sequence: CASSLSLSGYTF.

DNA for the CDR3: TGTGCCACCAGTGTCAGCGGGTCGGGAGAGACCCAGTACTTC. It encodes CATSVSGSGETQYF. The V call is TRBV24-1, the J call TRBJ2-5; possibly TRBD2 for D (6 bases). CDR3 size: 14 residues. Germline V lookup: CDR1 KGHDR, CDR2 SFDVKD. Trimming cost V 5 bases and J 4 bases, with 13 bases left between them.

The V gene is TRBV6-5, the J gene TRBJ2-1, with 10 bases fitting TRBD2. This CDR3 is 15 amino acids long. Germline V CDR1 and CDR2: MNHEY, SVGAGI. V lost 4 bases to trimming and J lost 7 bases; unmatched junction nucleotides: 7. CDR3 nucleotides: TGTGCCAGCAGTTTAGGAGCGGGGGGGCTGAATGAGCAGTTCTTC. Protein product: CASSLGAGGLNEQFF.

This clonotype was counted between two and nine times. The chain links TRBV5-4 to TRBJ1-1; no definite D call. Trimming removed 0 bases at V and 3 bases at J, with 9 bases between. This CDR3 spans 14 amino acids. Germline V gene data show CDR1 as SGHNT and CDR2 as YYREEE (reference sequence). The CDR3, as DNA: TGTGCCAGCAGCTTGGAAACAGCAGACACTGAAGCTTTCTTT. This encodes CASSLETADTEAFF.

There are many counts of this clonotype. The rearrangement joins TRBV20-1 to TRBJ2-1; TRBD2 matches 8 bases. The CDR3 is made up of 16 amino acids. V shed 0 bases and J 7 bases; nucleotides not matched to a gene: 11. The germline CDR1 and CDR2 sequences are DFQATT and SNEGSKA (reference sequence). CDR3 sequence reads: CSARDTRGAVWNEQFF. CDR3 bases: TGCAGTGCTAGAGATACGCGGGGGGCGGTTTGGAATGAGCAGTTCTTC.

The table lists this clonotype with a few counts. The chain joins TRBV5-5 to TRBJ1-3; D is undetermined. CDR3 length: 11 residues. The germline V gene has CDR1 SGHKS and CDR2 YYEKEE (reference sequence). V was pared by 0 bases and J by 6 bases, with 1 base between. The chain's CDR3 is CASSLENTIYF. As DNA, the CDR3 is TGTGCCAGCAGCTTGGAAAACACCATATATTTT. Full variable domain (outside the CDR3, taken from reference TRBV5-5 and TRBJ1-3): DAGVTQSPTHLIKTRGQQVTLRCSPISGHKSVSWYQQVLGQGPQFIFQYYEKEERGRGNFPDRFSARQFPNYSSELNVNALLLGDSALYLCASSLENTIYFGEGSWLTVV.

CDR3 amino acids: CSARPGTEERQYF. CDR3 bases: TGCAGTGCTAGACCTGGGACAGAAGAAAGGCAGTACTTC. This chain connects TRBV20-1 to TRBJ2-7, with 7 bases matching TRBD1. J lost 9 bases, V lost 2 bases, and 10 bases had no gene match. Germline assignment: CDR1 DFQATT and CDR2 SNEGSKA (reference sequence). The CDR3 loop spans 13 amino acids.

This clonotype was counted a few times. The rearrangement joins TRBV5-1 to TRBJ2-1; 8 bases align to TRBD1. V shed 4 bases and J 2 bases; nucleotides not matched to a gene: 8. The CDR3 covers 16 residues. The V gene's germline CDR1 is SGHRS and CDR2 YFSETQ. CDR3 sequence (DNA): TGCGCCAGCAGCCACGAGGACAGGGACGCCTACAATGAGCAGTTCTTC. Its translation is CASSHEDRDAYNEQFF.

This chain joins TRBV30 and TRBJ1-2; D is possibly TRBD1 (5 bases). Per the germline V gene, CDR1 is GTSNPN and CDR2 is SVGIG (reference sequence). Trimming left V 2 bases short and J 3 bases short, with 16 bases between. The CDR3 extends over 15 amino acids. The CDR3 sequence: CAWSSVEGIYYGYTF. In DNA form, the CDR3 reads TGTGCCTGGAGTTCAGTGGAGGGGATATACTATGGCTACACCTTC.

This chain joins TRBV6-2 or TRBV6-3 and TRBJ2-7, with D hard to call. V lost 4 bases, J lost 3 bases, and 7 bases lay in between. The CDR3 is 12 residues long. Germline V CDR1 and CDR2: MNHEY, SVGEGT. CDR3 nucleotides: TGTGCCAGCAGTTTACCGGGCTACGAGCAGTACGTC. This sequence encodes CASSLPGYEQYV.

This chain links TRBV6-2 or TRBV6-3 with TRBJ1-2; D is ambiguous. Deletions cut 4 bases from V and 3 bases from J, with 12 bases between. Germline lookup yields CDR1 MNHEY and CDR2 SVGEGT. The CDR3 is 14 amino acids. As DNA, the CDR3 is TGTGCCAGCAGTTTCAGGCCACTCGACTATGGCTACACCTTC. This translates into CASSFRPLDYGYTF.

This rearrangement joins TRBV6-5 to TRBJ1-2; no firm D call. This CDR3 has 16 amino acids. V was clipped by 8 bases and J by 1 base, with 20 bases between them. Germline CDR1 reads MNHEY; CDR2 reads SVGAGI. Here the CDR3 reads CASWGELKLDNYGYTF. The CDR3, as DNA: TGTGCCAGCTGGGGAGAGCTCAAGCTCGATAACTATGGCTACACCTTC.

The chain recombines TRBV7-2 with TRBJ1-5; D is undetermined. Germline CDR1 and CDR2: SGHTA and FQGNSA. The CDR3 is 16 amino acids. V was pared by 0 bases and J by 4 bases, with 13 bases between. The CDR3 coding sequence is TGTGCCAGCAGCTTAGCGGGTGGGCCCCTGAATCAGCCCCAGCATTTT. Translated, it gives CASSLAGGPLNQPQHF.

This clonotype occurred a few times. The CDR3 DNA reads as TGCGCCAGCAGCTTCGACGGGACGGCCTACAATGAGCAGTTCTTC. Translation gives CASSFDGTAYNEQFF. This chain joins TRBV5-1 and TRBJ2-1; D is perhaps TRBD1 or TRBD2 (5 bases each). Trimming removed 2 bases from V and 2 bases from J, with 11 bases in between. The germline V gene encodes CDR1 SGHRS and CDR2 YFSETQ. The CDR3 covers 15 residues.

This clonotype has more than one count but fewer than ten. The V call is TRBV29-1, the J call TRBJ2-3; 8 nucleotides match TRBD1. The CDR3 runs to 13 residues. The V gene end was trimmed by 6 bases and the J gene end by 2 bases; junction bases not matched to a gene: 4. The germline gives CDR1 SQVTM, CDR2 ANQGSEA. Written as DNA, the CDR3 is TGCAGCGTGCGGACAGGGTACACAGATACGCAGTATTTT. It specifies CSVRTGYTDTQYF.